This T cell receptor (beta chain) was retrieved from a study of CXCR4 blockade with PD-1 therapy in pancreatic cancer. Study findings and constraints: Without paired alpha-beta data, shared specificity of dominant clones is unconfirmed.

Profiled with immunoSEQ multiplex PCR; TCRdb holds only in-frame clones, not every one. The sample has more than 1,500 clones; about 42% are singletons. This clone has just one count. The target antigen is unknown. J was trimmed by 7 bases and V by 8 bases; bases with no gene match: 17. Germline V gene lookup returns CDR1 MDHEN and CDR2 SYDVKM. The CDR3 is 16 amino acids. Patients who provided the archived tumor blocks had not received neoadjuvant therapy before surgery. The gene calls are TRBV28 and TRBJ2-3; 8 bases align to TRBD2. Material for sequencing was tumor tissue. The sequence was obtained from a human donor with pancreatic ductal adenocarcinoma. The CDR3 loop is CASVRGGEWSGNTQYF. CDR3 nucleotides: TGTGCCAGCGTACGGGGGGGCGAATGGTCGGGCAATACGCAGTATTTT.